The T cell receptor (beta chain) under discussion was sequenced for a study of blood T cell repertoires in COVID-19. Study summary: The samples span acute and convalescent COVID-19 from the United States, Italy and Spain. From T cells, B-cell-depleted T cells, or PBMCs came the material, which was cDNA or gDNA.

In the original processing: The assay estimated nucleated cells by amplifying reference gene primers. TCRdb keeps only in-frame clones here, not all; method: immunoSEQ multiplex PCR. Clone size and V and J calls were adopted from that table, with D and trimming inferred from the DNA. The table records 270,000 or so clones, approximately 81% of them present only once. What was sequenced was peripheral blood. The sequence came from a woman in her fifties or sixties with active or convalescent COVID-19.

In nucleotides, the CDR3 is TGTGCCAGCAGTTCGGGGGGGGGCAACCACAATGAGCAGTTCTTC. This encodes CASSSGGGNHNEQFF. This chain links TRBV28 with TRBJ2-1; 8 bases are shared with TRBD2. This CDR3 is 15 amino acids long. The V gene's germline CDR1 is MDHEN and CDR2 SYDVKM. V lost 4 bases to trimming and J lost 5 bases; unmatched junction nucleotides: 7.